This TCR beta chain was found in a study of Ad26.COV2.S vaccination and SARS-CoV-2 variants. This clone is judged medium-sized. The same CDR3 can be traced to other DNA sequences in this sample. Some clones are missing from TCRdb's copy, which holds only in-frame ones; the method was immunoSEQ multiplex PCR. Of under 250,000 clones in the sample, approximately 90% are singletons; the top ten hold less than 3%. Germline V gene data show CDR1 as MGHDK and CDR2 as SYGVNS. The junction had 6 bases not matched to a gene; V was cut back by 3 bases and J by 5 bases. The CDR3 is 14 residues long. Treatment: around 19 received Ad26.COV2.S at low or high dose, single or two shots; 5 received placebo; per-sample allocation not given. Specimens were obtained on day 63 following the first vaccine or placebo injection.

The V call is TRBV25-1, the J call TRBJ2-7, with 8 positions matching TRBD1. The source is a person between 18 and 65 years old who received the Ad26.COV2.S COVID-19 vaccine or a placebo. The sample was peripheral blood, taken in a trial of Ad26.COV2.S vaccine versus placebo. The CDR3 reads CASSERQGLDEQYF. The CDR3 bases are TGTGCCAGCAGTGAGCGACAGGGGCTCGACGAGCAGTACTTC.